The 30 T cell receptor beta chains presented below share a single source sample, sequenced in a study of human T cells and chemical hapten exposure. TCRdb fed the RACE reads into MiXCR, producing one record per CDR3 protein. The repertoire holds just over 90,000 distinct CDR3 sequences, with approximately 9.7% as singletons. Time point defined: healthy volunteer bleed at 2 weeks. Total RNA came from unfractionated whole blood. The sample was whole blood. The source is a female donor in good health. Some clones in this sample may be carry-over from other donors' samples.

The table lists this clonotype with a few counts. The rearrangement uses TRBV12-3 or TRBV12-4 and TRBJ1-1, with 7 bases aligning to TRBD1. Unmatched junction bases numbered 7, after V lost 8 bases and J lost 1 base. The CDR3 is 14 residues long. CDR3 loop: CASLPGQQNTEAFF. The CDR3 nucleotides are TGTGCCAGCTTACCGGGACAGCAGAACACTGAAGCTTTCTTT.

This clonotype was observed many times. This rearrangement joins TRBV20-1 to TRBJ2-1; 8 bases fit TRBD1. J was trimmed by 8 bases and V by 3 bases; bases with no gene match: 21. Germline lookup yields CDR1 DFQATT and CDR2 SNEGSKA (reference sequence). The CDR3 has 18 amino acids. CDR3 nucleotide sequence: TGCAGTGCTAGTCCTAGCCTCCGTCGTACAGGGGGGTCGGATGAGCAGTTCTTC. Amino acid sequence: CSASPSLRRTGGSDEQFF.

This clonotype was seen repeatedly, ten times or more. This chain uses TRBV28 with TRBJ2-7; D is perhaps TRBD2 (6 bases). CDR3 length: 15 amino acids. V shed 3 bases and J shed 2 bases, with 14 bases lying between them. The V gene's germline CDR1 is MDHEN and CDR2 SYDVKM. CDR3 coding DNA: TGTGCCAGCAGTTTCGGACTCCCGGGGGCCTACGAGCAGTACTTC. Amino acids: CASSFGLPGAYEQYF.

As for this clonotype: The junction does not match germline at one end; this may be a read error. The chain carries TRBV12-3 or TRBV12-4 and TRBJ2-3; 7 bases are shared with TRBD2. This CDR3 contains 14 residues. The CDR3 loop reads CASSLADFTDTQYF. The CDR3 DNA reads as TGTGCCAGCAGTCTAGCGGACTTCACAGATACGCAGTATTTT.

The CDR3 DNA is TGCAGCGTCGGGGGACGACTGGTCTACGAGCAGTACTTC. This codes for CSVGGRLVYEQYF. The V gene is TRBV29-1, the J gene TRBJ2-7; TRBD2 might be the D (6 bases). The V end was cut by 6 bases, the J end by 3 bases, with 15 bases between. The CDR3 is 13 residues long. The germline gives CDR1 SQVTM, CDR2 ANQGSEA.

This clonotype was recorded many times. The chain carries TRBV4-2 and TRBJ2-7, with 7 bases lining up with TRBD1. Germline-derived CDR1 and CDR2 are LGHNA and YNFKEQ. With 1 base clipped from V and 1 base from J, the junction kept 4 bases outside the gene matches. This CDR3 is 15 amino acids long. CDR3 DNA: TGTGCCAGCAGCCAAGTTAGGGACAGTTCCTACGAGCAGTACTTC. Translating gives CASSQVRDSSYEQYF.

The V and J genes are TRBV5-6 and TRBJ2-3, with D maybe TRBD2 (5 bases). V was clipped by 1 base and J by 5 bases, with 17 bases between them. Germline values: CDR1 SGHDT, CDR2 YYEEEE. This CDR3 spans 16 amino acids. As DNA, the CDR3 is TGTGCCAGCAGCTTGCCCTGGGAGATAAGTAGAGATACGCAGTATTTT. Encoded protein: CASSLPWEISRDTQYF.

The chain links TRBV6-6 to TRBJ1-2; 11 bases are a match to TRBD1. The V and J ends lost 4 bases and 2 bases, in that order; junction bases with no gene match: 6. The CDR3 is made up of 16 amino acids. Germline values: CDR1 MNHNY, CDR2 SVGAGI (reference sequence). The CDR3 spells CASSSDRGHLNYGYTF. CDR3 nucleotide sequence: TGTGCCAGCAGTTCGGACAGGGGGCATTTAAACTATGGCTACACCTTC.

V and J are TRBV28 and TRBJ2-7, with a tentative D call TRBD1 (5 bases). This CDR3 spans 14 amino acids. The V gene lost 3 bases and the J gene lost 3 bases, with 12 bases spanning the gap. Germline CDR1 and CDR2: MDHEN and SYDVKM. This chain's CDR3 is CASSFFQGSYEQYF. The CDR3 bases are TGTGCCAGCAGTTTCTTCCAGGGAAGCTACGAGCAGTACTTC.

As for this clonotype: Mismatch with germline at one junction end may stem from a read error. The rearrangement uses TRBV7-6 and TRBJ1-1; 9 bases fit TRBD1. CDR3 size: 15 residues. In germline, CDR1 is SGHVS, CDR2 FNYEAQ. Written as DNA, the CDR3 is TGTGCCATCAGCTCCGGACAGGGGTTGAACACTGAAGCTTTCTTT. This codes for CAISSGQGLNTEAFF.

This clonotype has only a few counts. This chain links TRBV11-2 with TRBJ2-7, with a possible D match to TRBD2 (6 bases). V lost 5 bases and J lost 2, with 19 bases in between. The CDR3 is made up of 16 amino acids. Germline V CDR1 and CDR2: SGHAT, FQNNGV. CDR3 residues: CASSPAPLRETYEQYF. The CDR3 DNA sequence: TGTGCCAGCAGCCCGGCCCCCCTCCGGGAGACCTACGAGCAGTACTTC.

This chain uses TRBV29-1 with TRBJ2-1; D gene unclear. The germline V and J ends were trimmed by 4 bases and 2 bases, with 12 bases remaining between them. The CDR3 loop spans 14 amino acids. The germline V gene encodes CDR1 SQVTM and CDR2 ANQGSEA. CDR3 nucleotide sequence: TGCAGCGTTGCTCGAGGTACGCCCTACAATGAGCAGTTCTTC. As protein: CSVARGTPYNEQFF.

Only a few counts were recorded for this clonotype. The gene calls are TRBV4-3 and TRBJ2-1; 8 bases line up with TRBD2. With 0 bases clipped from V and 7 bases from J, the junction kept 8 bases outside the gene matches. Germline V gives CDR1 LGHNA, CDR2 YSLEER. CDR3 length equals 16 residues. The CDR3 loop is CASSQEGAGVDNEQFF. CDR3 sequence (DNA): TGCGCCAGCAGCCAAGAAGGAGCGGGAGTTGATAATGAGCAGTTCTTC.

The chain carries TRBV6-5 and TRBJ2-5, with TRBD1 matching over 9 bases. The CDR3 has 14 residues. V shed 4 bases, J shed 5 bases, and the junction held 5 bases outside the gene matches. CDR1 is MNHEY and CDR2 is SVGAGI in the germline V gene. CDR3 DNA: TGTGCCAGCAGTTTAACAGGGGGCTGGGAGACCCAGTACTTC. Protein product: CASSLTGGWETQYF.

This clonotype was seen at least ten times. J is TRBJ1-5 and V is TRBV20-1, with a tentative D call TRBD1 (5 bases). Trimming shortened V by 1 base and J by 4 bases, and 14 bases separated the two germline ends. Per the germline V gene, CDR1 is DFQATT and CDR2 is SNEGSKA (reference sequence). CDR3 length: 15 amino acids. CDR3 residues: CSARGGVEGNQPQHF. The CDR3 DNA is TGCAGTGCTAGAGGAGGGGTGGAGGGTAATCAGCCCCAGCATTTT.

In this sample, this clonotype turned up many times. The chain is built from TRBV29-1 and TRBJ2-1; TRBD2 matches 9 bases. The ends lost 7 bases at V and 8 bases at J; junction bases unmatched: 9. Germline CDR1 reads SQVTM; CDR2 reads ANQGSEA. This CDR3 comprises 13 residues. CDR3 nucleotides: TGCAGCGCGCGGGGGGGAGGCTGGGATGAGCAGTTCTTC. It yields the protein CSARGGGWDEQFF.

This clonotype has just one count. The CDR3 nucleotides are TGTGCCAGCAGCCCAGGCGAGAGCAATCAGCCCCAGCATTTT. Protein: CASSPGESNQPQHF. This chain uses TRBV7-8 with TRBJ1-5; D is undetermined. CDR3 length: 14 residues. With 5 bases removed from V and 1 base from J, the gap between germline ends came to 9 bases. Germline V gene data show CDR1 as SGHVS and CDR2 as FQNEAQ.

This CDR3 is CASSFGVQPQHF. CDR3 DNA: TGTGCCAGCAGTTTCGGGGTTCAGCCCCAGCATTTT. The chain links TRBV12-3 or TRBV12-4 to TRBJ1-5; D is ambiguous. CDR3 length equals 12 residues. The ends were cut back, 3 bases at V and 6 bases at J, with 6 bases in the middle.

Ten or more counts support this clonotype. The CDR3 DNA sequence: TGTGCCAGCAGTTACGGGTATTTAGGGGGCTTAAACTCCTACGAGCAGTACTTC. It encodes CASSYGYLGGLNSYEQYF. This sequence joins TRBV6-5 and TRBJ2-7, with 7 bases aligning to TRBD1. The ends lost 2 bases at V and 0 bases at J; junction bases unmatched: 13. The germline V gene encodes CDR1 MNHEY and CDR2 SVGAGI. The length of the CDR3 is 18 residues.

The chain has TRBV6-1 and TRBJ2-7; D perhaps matches TRBD2 (5 bases). V was pared by 2 bases and J by 7 bases, with 9 bases between. CDR3 size: 12 residues. Looked up from germline, CDR1 is MNHNS and CDR2 is SASEGT. CDR3 loop: CASSESRGEQYF. The CDR3 DNA reads TGTGCCAGCAGTGAATCGCGAGGGGAGCAGTACTTC.

This clonotype was counted only a few times. The chain has TRBV5-1 and TRBJ1-5, with D possibly being TRBD1 (5 bases). CDR1 and CDR2 from the germline V gene are SGHRS and YFSETQ. CDR3 size: 15 residues. Trimming pared 4 bases from V and 2 bases from J, leaving 13 bases between. The CDR3 DNA is TGCGCCAGCAGCGGGGGGGATTCGGGCAATCAGCCCCAGCATTTT. This gives the protein CASSGGDSGNQPQHF.

This clonotype has more than one count but fewer than ten. The V call is TRBV4-1, the J call TRBJ1-2; D is unclear. Looked up from germline, CDR1 is MGHRA and CDR2 is YSYEKL. This CDR3 contains 15 residues. The ends were cut back, 2 bases at V and 8 bases at J, with 18 bases in the middle. The DNA of the CDR3 is TGCGCCAGCAGCCAAAATTTCGGGGTCGGTTTAGGCTACACCTTC. Translation gives CASSQNFGVGLGYTF.

This clonotype was seen more than once but under ten times. The V call is TRBV29-1, the J call TRBJ2-7, with 8 bases fitting TRBD1. CDR1 is SQVTM, CDR2 ANQGSEA, per germline. This CDR3 has 13 residues. J gave up 6 bases and V 5 bases, and 9 bases lay outside the gene matches. The CDR3 DNA is TGCAGCGTTTCGACAGGGGAGATACGCGAGCAGTACTTC. Protein product: CSVSTGEIREQYF.

This clonotype appeared a few times. The chain couples TRBV4-2 to TRBJ1-3, with D unclear. Trimming removed 1 base at V and 4 bases at J, with 5 bases between. This CDR3 has 13 residues. Per the germline V gene, CDR1 is LGHNA and CDR2 is YNFKEQ. CDR3 sequence reads: CASSQGGGNTIYF. The CDR3 nucleotides are TGTGCCAGCAGCCAAGGAGGCGGAAACACCATATATTTT.

There are many counts of this clonotype. V is TRBV28 and J is TRBJ1-1, with D unresolved. CDR1 is MDHEN and CDR2 is SYDVKM in the germline V gene. Trimming pared 2 bases from V and 8 bases from J, leaving 9 bases between. The CDR3 runs to 12 residues. For the CDR3, the DNA is TGTGCCAGCAGTTTAGTTAGTAGGGAAGCTTTCTTT. This sequence encodes CASSLVSREAFF.

This clonotype was seen at least ten times. The V gene is TRBV28, the J gene TRBJ1-4, with 9 bases matching TRBD1. The CDR3 spans 15 residues. Germline CDR1 MDHEN, CDR2 SYDVKM. V shed 5 bases and J 6 bases; nucleotides not matched to a gene: 7. CDR3 in DNA: TGTGCCAGCAGTGAAGAGACAGGGGGGTATGAAAAACTGTTTTTT. Encoded protein: CASSEETGGYEKLFF.

This clonotype was counted ten times or more. The chain carries TRBV27 and TRBJ2-2; 7 bases are a match to TRBD2. V shed 8 bases, J shed 3 bases, and the junction held 6 bases outside the gene matches. This CDR3 spans 14 amino acids. Germline assignment: CDR1 MNHEY and CDR2 SMNVEV (reference sequence). CDR3 DNA: TGTGCCAGCCGCCGGGACTACCACACCGGGGAGCTGTTTTTT. It translates to CASRRDYHTGELFF.

This clonotype was seen only a few times. CDR3 in amino acids: CASSLSSVNNNEQFF. The CDR3 region has the DNA TGTGCCAGCAGTTTATCGAGCGTGAACAACAATGAGCAGTTCTTC. The V call is TRBV28, the J call TRBJ2-1; D unclear. CDR3 length: 15 residues. V gave up 1 base and J gave up 5 bases, with 12 bases separating them. The germline V gene has CDR1 MDHEN and CDR2 SYDVKM.

This chain connects TRBV5-1 to TRBJ2-3; D may be TRBD1 (6 bases). Germline CDR1 is SGHRS and CDR2 is YFSETQ. With 9 bases removed from V and 2 bases from J, the gap between germline ends came to 13 bases. The CDR3 spans 13 residues. The chain's CDR3 is CATRDKYTDTQYF. As DNA, the CDR3 is TGCGCCACGAGGGACAAGTACACAGATACGCAGTATTTT.

The V call is TRBV24-1, the J call TRBJ1-5; possibly TRBD1 for D (6 bases). The V gene lost 4 bases and the J gene lost 6 bases, with 15 bases spanning the gap. The CDR3 sequence is 15 residues long. The germline gives CDR1 KGHDR, CDR2 SFDVKD. The CDR3 nucleotides are TGTGCCACCAGTGAGAAGACAGGTTTGGGTCAGCCCCAGCATTTT. As protein: CATSEKTGLGQPQHF.